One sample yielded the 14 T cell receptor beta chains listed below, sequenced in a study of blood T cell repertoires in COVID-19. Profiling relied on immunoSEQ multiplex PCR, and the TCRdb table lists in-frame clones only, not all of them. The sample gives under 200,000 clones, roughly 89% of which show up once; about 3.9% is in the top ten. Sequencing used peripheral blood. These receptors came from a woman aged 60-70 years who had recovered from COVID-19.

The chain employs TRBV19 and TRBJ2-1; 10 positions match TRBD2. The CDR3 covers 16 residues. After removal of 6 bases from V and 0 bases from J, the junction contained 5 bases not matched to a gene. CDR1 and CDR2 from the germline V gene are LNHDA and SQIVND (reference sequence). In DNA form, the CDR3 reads TGTGCCAGTAGCCGACTAGCGGGTGACTCCTACAATGAGCAGTTCTTC. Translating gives CASSRLAGDSYNEQFF.

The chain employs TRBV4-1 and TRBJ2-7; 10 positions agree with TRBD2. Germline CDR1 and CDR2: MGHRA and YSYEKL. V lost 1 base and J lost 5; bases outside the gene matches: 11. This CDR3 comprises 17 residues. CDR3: CASSQVYGLAGEDEQYF. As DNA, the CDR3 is TGCGCCAGCAGCCAAGTTTATGGTCTAGCGGGGGAGGACGAGCAGTACTTC.

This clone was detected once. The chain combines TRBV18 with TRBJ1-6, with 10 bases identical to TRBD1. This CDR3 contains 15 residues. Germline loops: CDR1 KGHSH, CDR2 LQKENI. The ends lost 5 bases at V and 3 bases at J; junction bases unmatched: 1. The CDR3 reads CASSGTGDYNSPLHF. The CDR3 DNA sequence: TGTGCCAGCTCAGGGACAGGGGACTATAATTCACCCCTCCACTTT.

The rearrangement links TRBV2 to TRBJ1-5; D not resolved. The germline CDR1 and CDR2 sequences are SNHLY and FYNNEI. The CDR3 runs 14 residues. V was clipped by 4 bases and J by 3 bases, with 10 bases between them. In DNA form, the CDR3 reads TGTGCCAGCAGTGGCAGCGGGAACAATCAGCCCCAGCATTTT. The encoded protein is CASSGSGNNQPQHF. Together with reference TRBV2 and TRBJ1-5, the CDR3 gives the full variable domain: EPEVTQTPSHQVTQMGQEVILRCVPISNHLYFYWYRQILGQKVEFLVSFYNNEISEKSEIFDDQFSVERPDGSNFTLKIRSTKLEDSAMYFCASSGSGNNQPQHFGDGTRLSIL.

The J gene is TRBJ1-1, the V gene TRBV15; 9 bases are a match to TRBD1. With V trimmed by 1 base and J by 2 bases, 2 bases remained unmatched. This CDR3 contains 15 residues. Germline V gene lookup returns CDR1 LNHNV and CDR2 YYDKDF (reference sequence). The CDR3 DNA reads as TGTGCCACCAGCAGAGGGACAGGGGCCAACACTGAAGCTTTCTTT. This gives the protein CATSRGTGANTEAFF. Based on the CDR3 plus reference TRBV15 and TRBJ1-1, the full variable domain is DAMVIQNPRYQVTQFGKPVTLSCSQTLNHNVMYWYQQKSSQAPKLLFHYYDKDFNNEADTPDNFQSRRPNTSFCFLDIRSPGLGDTAMYLCATSRGTGANTEAFFGQGTRLTVV.

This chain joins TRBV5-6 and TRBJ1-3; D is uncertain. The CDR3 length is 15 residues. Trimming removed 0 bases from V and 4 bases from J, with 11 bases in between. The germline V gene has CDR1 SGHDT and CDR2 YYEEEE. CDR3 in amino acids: CASSLGAGPGNTIYF. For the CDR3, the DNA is TGTGCCAGCAGCTTGGGGGCGGGCCCGGGAAACACCATATATTTT.

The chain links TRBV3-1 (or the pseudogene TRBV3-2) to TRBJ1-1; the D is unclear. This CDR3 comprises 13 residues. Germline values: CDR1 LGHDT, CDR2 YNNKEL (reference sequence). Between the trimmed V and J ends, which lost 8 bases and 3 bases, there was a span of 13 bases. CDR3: CASASFRDTEAFF. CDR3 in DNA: TGTGCCAGCGCCTCCTTCCGCGACACTGAAGCTTTCTTT.

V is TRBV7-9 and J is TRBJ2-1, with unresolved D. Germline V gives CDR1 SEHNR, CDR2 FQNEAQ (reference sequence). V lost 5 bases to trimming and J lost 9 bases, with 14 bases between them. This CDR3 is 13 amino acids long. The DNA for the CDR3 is TGTGCCAGCAGCCTAAACTGGCGCGGTGAGCAGTTCTTC. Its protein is CASSLNWRGEQFF.

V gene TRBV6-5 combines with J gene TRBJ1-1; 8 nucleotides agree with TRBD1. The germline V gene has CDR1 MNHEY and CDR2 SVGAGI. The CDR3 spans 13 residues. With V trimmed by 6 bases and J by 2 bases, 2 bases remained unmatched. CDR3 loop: CASSGQGNTEAFF. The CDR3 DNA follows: TGTGCCAGCAGCGGACAGGGAAACACTGAAGCTTTCTTT.

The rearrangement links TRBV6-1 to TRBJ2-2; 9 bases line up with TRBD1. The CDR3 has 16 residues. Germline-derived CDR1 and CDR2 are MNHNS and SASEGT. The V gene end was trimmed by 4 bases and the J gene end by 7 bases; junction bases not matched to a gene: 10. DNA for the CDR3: TGTGCCAGCAGTGCGTCACAGGGGGCTCTTAACGGGGAGCTGTTTTTT. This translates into CASSASQGALNGELFF.

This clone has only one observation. CDR3 in DNA: TGTGCCAGCAGCTTACAGACAGGCCTCAATAATTCACCCCTCCACTTT. Its protein is CASSLQTGLNNSPLHF. The chain links TRBV5-5 to TRBJ1-6; D perhaps matches TRBD1 (6 bases). Per the germline V gene, CDR1 is SGHKS and CDR2 is YYEKEE (reference sequence). The V gene lost 2 bases and the J gene lost 5 bases, with 14 bases spanning the gap. The CDR3 consists of 16 residues.

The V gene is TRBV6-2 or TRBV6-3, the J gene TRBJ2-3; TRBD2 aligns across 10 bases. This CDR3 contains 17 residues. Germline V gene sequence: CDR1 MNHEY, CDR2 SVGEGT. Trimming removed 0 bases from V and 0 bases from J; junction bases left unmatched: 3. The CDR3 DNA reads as TGTGCCAGCAGTTACTCTAGCGGGGGGACTAGCACAGATACGCAGTATTTT. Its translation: CASSYSSGGTSTDTQYF.

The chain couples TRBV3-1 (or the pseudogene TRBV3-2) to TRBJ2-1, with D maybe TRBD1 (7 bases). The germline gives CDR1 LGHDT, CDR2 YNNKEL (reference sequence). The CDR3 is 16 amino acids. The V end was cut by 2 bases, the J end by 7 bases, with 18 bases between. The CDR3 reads CASSQRIGGAGNEQFF. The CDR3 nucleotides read TGTGCCAGCAGCCAAAGGATAGGGGGCGCGGGAAATGAGCAGTTCTTC.

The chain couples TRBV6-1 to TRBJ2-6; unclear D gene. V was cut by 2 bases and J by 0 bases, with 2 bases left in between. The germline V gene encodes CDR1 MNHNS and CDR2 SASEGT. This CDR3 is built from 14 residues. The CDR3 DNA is TGTGCCAGCAGTGAACTCTCTGGGGCCAACGTCCTGACTTTC. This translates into CASSELSGANVLTF.